The entry that follows covers one TCR beta chain sequence. Its antigen remains unidentified. The sample belongs to a study of long-term antiretroviral therapy in people with HIV. Regarding the study as a whole: Controls had broader CDR3 length ranges than HIV repertoires did. Clonal populations expanded prior to ART predominated within the repertoire at all time points. Diversity measured after ART increased yet remained under transplant donor controls.

The assay, immunoSEQ v3.0, was run at survey level. What sequencing targeted per sample was 40,000-50,000 T-cell genomes. The table came from immunoSEQ multiplex PCR; TCRdb's copy has only in-frame clones and leaves some out. The sample consists of fewer than 35,000 clones, approximately 85% of them appearing once. V was clipped by 2 bases and J by 6 bases; unmatched bases: 3. This CDR3 is built from 15 residues. Germline CDR1 ENHRY, CDR2 SYGVKD. The chain recombines TRBV10-3 with TRBJ1-5, with TRBD1 matching 11 bases. Source: unsorted PBMCs, taken about 3.4 years after starting antiretroviral therapy. This TCR derives from a man aged 18 to 29 with HIV. This CDR3 reads CAISEGQGAAQPQHF. The DNA for the CDR3 is TGTGCCATCAGTGAGGGACAGGGGGCAGCTCAGCCCCAGCATTTT.